A selection of T cell receptor beta chains follows, all from one sample in a study of cytomegalovirus exposure and HLA in healthy donors. Generated by immunoSEQ multiplex PCR, the TCRdb table keeps only in-frame clones and is missing some. The profile shows some 69,000 clones, about 94% of them singletons. The sample taken for sequencing was PBMCs. These receptors were collected from a man between 18 and 29 years old in good health and CMV-seropositive. CDR3s include the opening cysteine and the closing phenylalanine or tryptophan. The order of the fields is D gene, J gene, V gene, clone size, CDR3 DNA, CDR3 protein. The D gene is left open where the match is weak. Some rows mark clone size as missing; the rest say once, few, many or name a class of expanded clone.

>TRBD1|TRBJ2-7|TRBV28|-
TGTGCCAGCGGGAGACAGGGGTGGGAGCAGTACTTC
CASGRQGWEQYF
>-|TRBJ1-1|TRBV4-1|-
TGCGCCAGCAGCCACAGAGGGGGGAACACTGAAGCTTTCTTT
CASSHRGGNTEAFF
>TRBD1|TRBJ2-3|TRBV7-9|-
TGTGCCAGCAGCCAAGACTATTTTGACAGGGGTTTCACAGATACGCAGTATTTT
CASSQDYFDRGFTDTQYF
>-|TRBJ1-1|TRBV28|-
TGTGCCAGCAGTTTATTACCCCGTGGTCGGACTGAAGCTTTCTTT
CASSLLPRGRTEAFF
>TRBD1|TRBJ1-2|TRBV10-3|-
TGTGCCATCAGTGCTCCACAGGGGGCATTCTCCTATGGCTACACCTTC
CAISAPQGAFSYGYTF
>-|TRBJ2-1|TRBV2|-
TGTGCCAGCAGTGACCCAGGGCACAATGAGCAGTTCTTC
CASSDPGHNEQFF
>-|TRBJ2-7|TRBV7-9|-
TGTGCCAGCAGTTCCCGGACAGTCCCCTACGAGCAGTACTTC
CASSSRTVPYEQYF
>-|TRBJ1-5|TRBV4-2|-
TGTGCCAGCAGCCAAGTATCCGGGGGGGATCAGCCCCAGCATTTT
CASSQVSGGDQPQHF
>-|TRBJ2-1|TRBV29-1|-
TGCAGCGTTGTGGGGGGTTCCAATGAGCAGTTCTTC
CSVVGGSNEQFF
>-|TRBJ2-5|TRBV19|-
TGTGCCAGTAGTGAAACAGGCCAAGAGACCCAGTACTTC
CASSETGQETQYF
>TRBD1|TRBJ1-2|TRBV30|-
TGTGCCTGGGCCCCGGGGGACAGGAGGGGCTATGGCTACACCTTC
CAWAPGDRRGYGYTF
>-|TRBJ2-2|TRBV18|-
TGTGCCATCCCACGCACCCTTGGCCCGAACACCGGGGAGCTGTTTTTT
CAIPRTLGPNTGELFF
>TRBD2|TRBJ2-5|TRBV18|-
TGTGCCAGCTCACCAATAGCGGGAGGGGAAGAGACCCAGTACTTC
CASSPIAGGEETQYF
>TRBD1|TRBJ1-1|TRBV19|-
TGTGCCAGTAGAAGACAGGGGAACACTGAAGCTTTCTTT
CASRRQGNTEAFF
>-|TRBJ1-1|TRBV7-9|-
TGTGCCAGCAGCTCGGGGGGGTACACTGAAGCTTTCTTT
CASSSGGYTEAFF
>-|TRBJ1-4|TRBV6-5|once
TGTGCCAGCAGTTACCGGGGTTTATTCGAAAAACTGTTTTTT
CASSYRGLFEKLFF
>TRBD1|TRBJ1-5|TRBV27|-
TGTGCCAGCAGTTTTTCGACAGGGATACAGCCCCAGCATTTT
CASSFSTGIQPQHF
>TRBD1|TRBJ2-7|TRBV7-7|-
TGTGCTAGCAGTTCCCACCCGGGGGACAGGGTCTTTTACGAGCAGTACTTC
CASSSHPGDRVFYEQYF
>-|TRBJ1-4|TRBV27|-
TGTGCCAGCAGTTTATTGGGCAGGGCGAATGAAAAACTGTTTTTT
CASSLLGRANEKLFF
>TRBD1|TRBJ1-1|TRBV2|-
TGTGCCAGCACGGACAGGCAGGGATCCACTGAAGCTTTCTTT
CASTDRQGSTEAFF